This T cell receptor (beta chain) was profiled in a study of T cell responses to AZD1222 COVID-19 vaccine. This clone has only one observation. Its antigen remains unknown. Findings and limits, study-wide: Only 5 or 6 people who got AZD1222 tested seropositive at baseline. Repertoires were obtained solely post-peak T cell response. Donors skewed white British and female; clonal diversity was possibly underestimated.

Generated by immunoSEQ multiplex PCR, the TCRdb table keeps only in-frame clones and is missing some. The sample includes fewer than 200,000 clones, more than 80% of them seen just once. CDR1 and CDR2 (germline): KGHSH, LQKENI. The CDR3 sequence is 15 residues long. The V end lost 3 bases, the J end lost 4 bases, and 16 bases lay between the germline ends. V is TRBV18 and J is TRBJ2-7; D not resolved. The sequences come from peripheral blood, collected on day 0 of AZD1222 vaccination. This TCR was sampled from an adult in good health. CDR3 in amino acids: CASSPPPQGRYEQYF. The CDR3 DNA sequence: TGTGCCAGCTCACCTCCCCCACAAGGACGATACGAGCAGTACTTC.